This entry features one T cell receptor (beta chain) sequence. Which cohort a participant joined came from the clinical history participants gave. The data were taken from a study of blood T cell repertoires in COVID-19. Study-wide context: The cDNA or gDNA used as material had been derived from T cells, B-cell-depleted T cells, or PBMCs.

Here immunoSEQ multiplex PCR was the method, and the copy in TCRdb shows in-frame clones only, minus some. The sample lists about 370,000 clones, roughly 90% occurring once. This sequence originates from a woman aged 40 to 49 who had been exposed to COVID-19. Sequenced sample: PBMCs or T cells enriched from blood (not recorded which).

The DNA of the CDR3 is TGTGCCAGCAGTGGGACAAGATTCGGCTACACCTTC. This gives the protein CASSGTRFGYTF. The chain uses TRBV6-4 and TRBJ1-2; tentative D call: TRBD1 (5 bases). CDR3 size: 12 residues. CDR1 and CDR2 from the germline V gene are MRHNA and SNTAGT. V lost 4 bases, J lost 8 bases, and 11 bases lay in between.